The source of this T cell receptor beta chain is a study of blood T cell repertoires in COVID-19. Across the whole study: Collection of acute and convalescent COVID-19 samples took place in the United States, Italy and Spain.

The protocol was immunoSEQ multiplex PCR, while the TCRdb copy is restricted to in-frame clones and leaves out a portion. This sample yields a few hundred thousand clones, of which approximately 80% are seen a single time; more than 1.2% belongs to the top ten. The CDR3 runs 16 residues. V was pared by 5 bases and J by 2 bases, with 19 bases between. Germline V CDR1 and CDR2: LNHDA, SQIVND (reference sequence). The V gene is TRBV19, the J gene TRBJ2-7; D remains ambiguous. The origin of this receptor is a middle-aged woman who had recovered from COVID-19. The sequencing input was peripheral blood. CDR3 nucleotide sequence: TGTGCCAGTAGTCGCCAGTCAGGAACACACACCTACGAGCAGTACTTC. This encodes CASSRQSGTHTYEQYF.